This T cell receptor beta chain was sequenced in a study of T cells expressing NK-cell markers. Germline CDR1 reads SGDLS; CDR2 reads YYNGEE. The CDR3 totals 12 residues. After re-calling the 5' RACE reads, TCRdb lists one entry per CDR3 protein, DNA absent. The specimen's table records hundreds of thousands of distinct CDR3 sequences. The sequence was obtained from a woman between 18 and 70 years old in good health. The V gene is TRBV9, the J gene TRBJ2-7; absent DNA, TCRdb's TRBD1 call cannot be checked. Material for sequencing was blood T cells: a sorted CD56 or NKG2C T cell subset, CD4+ or CD8+ T cells, or bulk PBMC T cells (not recorded which). This CDR3 is CASGTDHYEQYF.